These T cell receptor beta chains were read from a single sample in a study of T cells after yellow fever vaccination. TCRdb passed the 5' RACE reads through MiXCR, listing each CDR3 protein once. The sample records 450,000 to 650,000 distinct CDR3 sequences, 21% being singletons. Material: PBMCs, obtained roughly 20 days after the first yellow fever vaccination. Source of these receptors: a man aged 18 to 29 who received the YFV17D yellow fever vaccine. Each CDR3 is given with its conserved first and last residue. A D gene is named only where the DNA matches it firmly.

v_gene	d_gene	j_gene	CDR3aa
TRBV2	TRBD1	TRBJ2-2	CASNRDRNTGELFF
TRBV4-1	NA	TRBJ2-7	CASSQVIGGAYEQYF
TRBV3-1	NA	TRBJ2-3	CASSQGYRGDTDTQYF
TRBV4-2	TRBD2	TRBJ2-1	CASSQEDQRGPNEQFF
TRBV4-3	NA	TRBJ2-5	CASSQDSGGGALLETQYF
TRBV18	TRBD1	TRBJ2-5	CASSPGTVETQYF
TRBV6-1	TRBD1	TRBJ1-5	CASSAGTGVHQPQHF
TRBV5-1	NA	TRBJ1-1	CASSPGNGDTEAFF
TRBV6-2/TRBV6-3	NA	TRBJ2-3	CASRADSTDTQYF
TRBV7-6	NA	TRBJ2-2	CASSLSGTPPGELFF
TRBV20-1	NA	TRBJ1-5	CSARPGGNQPQHF
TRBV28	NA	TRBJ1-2	CASTLEQGSYGYTF
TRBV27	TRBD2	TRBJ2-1	CASGGTSGGEISYNEQFF
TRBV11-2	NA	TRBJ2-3	CASSHETVITDTQYF
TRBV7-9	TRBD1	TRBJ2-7	CASSQDRDFYEQYF
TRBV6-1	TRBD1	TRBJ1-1	CASSPTGTGVWNTEAFF
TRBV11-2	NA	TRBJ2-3	CASSLEPLGPTRLDTQYF
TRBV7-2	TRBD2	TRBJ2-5	CASSFSGGPGETQYF
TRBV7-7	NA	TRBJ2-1	CASSLSPGPHNEQFF
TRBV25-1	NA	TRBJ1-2	CASSAATAPDGYTF
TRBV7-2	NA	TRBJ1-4	CASSPWTGTANEKLFF
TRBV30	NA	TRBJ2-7	CAWSVRVGGYTYEQYF
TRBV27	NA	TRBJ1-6	CASSLGGASSPLHF
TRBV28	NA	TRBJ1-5	CASSPGGGGNQPQHF
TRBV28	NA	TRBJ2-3	CASSLWGLRTQYF
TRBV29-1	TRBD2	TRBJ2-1	CSVERGGYNEQFF
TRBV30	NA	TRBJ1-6	CAGTGTNNSPLHF
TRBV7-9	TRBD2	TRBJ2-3	CASSLERGGDTDTQYF
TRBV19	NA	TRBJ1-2	CASSSLRLPSYGYTF
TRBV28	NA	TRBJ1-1	CASIELGFRGHRAFF
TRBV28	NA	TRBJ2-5	CASSPVRFQETQYF
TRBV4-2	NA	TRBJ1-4	CASSQDGGDEEKLFF
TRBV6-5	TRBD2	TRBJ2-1	CASSPWTSGNEQFF
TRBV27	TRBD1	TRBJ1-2	CASSIGQGNYGYTF
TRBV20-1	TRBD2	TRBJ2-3	CSASSGGRRTDTQYF
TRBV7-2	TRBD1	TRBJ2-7	CASRRYGTGGYYEQYF
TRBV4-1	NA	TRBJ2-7	CASSQDAYEQYF
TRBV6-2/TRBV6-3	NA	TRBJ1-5	CASSYGTRPQHF
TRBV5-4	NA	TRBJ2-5	CASRASPQGGVETQYF
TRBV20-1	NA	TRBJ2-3	CSASPSTDTQYF
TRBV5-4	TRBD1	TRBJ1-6	CASSFQDRKYNSPLHF
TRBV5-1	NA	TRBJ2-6	CASSTGAAGANVLTF
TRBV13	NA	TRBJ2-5	CASSLGTFQETQYF
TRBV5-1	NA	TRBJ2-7	CASSLAPSGATGSYEQYF
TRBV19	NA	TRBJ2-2	CASSIRPTGELFF